The source of this T cell receptor beta chain is a study of blood T cell repertoires in COVID-19. Measured with immunoSEQ multiplex PCR; TCRdb has only the in-frame clones, and not every one. In the table there are about 120,000 clones, over 60% of which are singletons. This clone was recorded a few times. Germline V gene lookup returns CDR1 LNHNV and CDR2 YYDKDF (reference sequence). The J segment lost 8 bases and the V segment lost 0 bases, leaving 9 bases of the junction unmatched. The CDR3 sequence is 15 residues long. The sequenced sample was peripheral blood. The rearrangement joins TRBV15 to TRBJ1-2; 7 bases are a match to TRBD1. The receptor was derived from a woman older than 75 with acute or convalescent COVID-19. CDR3: CATSRDRGQVVGYTF. In DNA, the CDR3 is TGTGCCACCAGCAGAGATCGCGGACAGGTGGTGGGCTACACCTTC.